The 32 T cell receptor beta chains below all came from one sample that was sequenced in a study of control samples from healthy donors and cancer patients. Assay used: immunoSEQ multiplex PCR; TCRdb lists only in-frame clones, some missing. The sample consists of approximately 90,000 clones, roughly nine tenths of them appearing once. Sequencing used blood. Receptor source: a woman in her 70s in good health.

The gene calls are TRBV7-9 and TRBJ1-1, with a weak D call TRBD1 (6 bases). The CDR3 loop spans 15 amino acids. The V end lost 5 bases, the J end lost 2 bases, and 15 bases lay between the germline ends. Germline V gene lookup returns CDR1 SEHNR and CDR2 FQNEAQ (reference sequence). The CDR3 here is CASSPFRTVNTEAFF. In DNA, the CDR3 is TGTGCCAGCAGCCCCTTTAGGACAGTTAACACTGAAGCTTTCTTT.

This chain joins TRBV7-9 and TRBJ1-2; D is unclear. Germline V gene sequence: CDR1 SEHNR, CDR2 FQNEAQ (reference sequence). V was clipped by 8 bases and J by 4 bases, with 11 bases between them. The CDR3 runs to 12 residues. CDR3 amino acids: CASSRTGYGYTF. CDR3 nucleotides: TGTGCCAGCTCTCGGACGGGCTATGGCTACACCTTC. Complete variable domain (other parts from reference TRBV7-9 and TRBJ1-2): DTGVSQNPRHKITKRGQNVTFRCDPISEHNRLYWYRQTLGQGPEFLTYFQNEAQLEKSRLLSDRFSAERPKGSFSTLEIQRTEQGDSAMYLCASSRTGYGYTFGSGTRLTVV.

The V gene is TRBV11-2, the J gene TRBJ2-6; D is undetermined. V was pared by 6 bases and J by 1 base, with 7 bases between. The CDR3 loop spans 14 amino acids. In germline, CDR1 is SGHAT, CDR2 FQNNGV. The CDR3 region is CASSQRSGANVLTF. The CDR3 DNA reads as TGTGCCAGCAGTCAACGTTCTGGGGCCAACGTCCTGACTTTC.

The chain couples TRBV19 to TRBJ1-3; 8 nucleotides match TRBD1. The CDR3 sequence is 16 residues long. Germline V gene sequence: CDR1 LNHDA, CDR2 SQIVND (reference sequence). J lost 0 bases, V lost 3 bases, and 4 bases had no gene match. The DNA for the CDR3 is TGTGCCAGTAGTATGGGACAGGCGACCTCTGGAAACACCATATATTTT. This sequence encodes CASSMGQATSGNTIYF.

The gene calls are TRBV5-1 and TRBJ1-6; the D is unclear. Per germline, CDR1 SGHRS and CDR2 YFSETQ. This CDR3 contains 16 residues. Trimming removed 3 bases from V and 0 bases from J, with 10 bases in between. The CDR3 DNA reads as TGCGCCAGCAGCTCCACGATTAGCTCCTATAATTCACCCCTCCACTTT. Translating gives CASSSTISSYNSPLHF.

The chain combines TRBV24-1 with TRBJ1-1, with TRBD1 identical over 9 bases. The CDR3 totals 14 residues. Germline V gives CDR1 KGHDR, CDR2 SFDVKD. Trimming at V came to 3 bases and at J to 10 bases, leaving 8 bases not matched to a gene. In DNA, the CDR3 is TGTGCCACCAGTGATACCGGGACAGGGTTAGGAGCTTTCTTT. Encoded protein: CATSDTGTGLGAFF.

This rearrangement joins TRBV9 to TRBJ2-5; TRBD2 aligns across 8 bases. Germline lookup yields CDR1 SGDLS and CDR2 YYNGEE. This CDR3 has 15 amino acids. With 0 bases clipped from V and 3 bases from J, the junction kept 4 bases outside the gene matches. The CDR3, as DNA: TGTGCCAGCAGCGTAGCGGGGGGGCTGAAAGAGACCCAGTACTTC. Translating it yields CASSVAGGLKETQYF.

V usage is TRBV7-2 and J usage is TRBJ1-2, with D possibly matching TRBD1 (6 bases). This CDR3 spans 14 amino acids. V shed 3 bases and J shed 0 bases, with 8 bases lying between them. CDR1 and CDR2 (germline): SGHTA, FQGNSA. DNA for the CDR3: TGTGCCAGCAGCTTTTCAGGGGCTAACTATGGCTACACCTTC. As protein: CASSFSGANYGYTF.

V and J are TRBV18 and TRBJ1-4, with a weak D call TRBD1 (5 bases). The V end lost 6 bases, the J end lost 0 bases, and 8 bases lay between the germline ends. From germline, CDR1 is KGHSH and CDR2 LQKENI. The CDR3 length is 14 residues. The CDR3 loop is CASSLGATNEKLFF. The CDR3 DNA follows: TGTGCCAGCTCGTTGGGGGCAACTAATGAAAAACTGTTTTTT.

The chain is built from TRBV6-5 and TRBJ2-1; 7 bases fit TRBD1. V lost 6 bases, J lost 6 bases, and 5 bases stayed unmatched. This CDR3 comprises 13 residues. CDR1 and CDR2 (germline): MNHEY, SVGAGI. The CDR3 loop is CASRATGFNEQFF. CDR3 sequence (DNA): TGTGCCAGCAGGGCGACAGGGTTCAATGAGCAGTTCTTC.

The chain employs TRBV15 and TRBJ1-5; D is unresolved. Germline V gene lookup returns CDR1 LNHNV and CDR2 YYDKDF (reference sequence). V was pared by 0 bases and J by 5 bases, with 8 bases between. This CDR3 spans 14 amino acids. The CDR3 here is CATSRDIRDQPQHF. The CDR3, as DNA: TGTGCCACCAGCAGAGATATCCGGGATCAGCCCCAGCATTTT.

This chain uses TRBV29-1 with TRBJ1-2; D ambiguous. Germline lookup yields CDR1 SQVTM and CDR2 ANQGSEA. The ends were cut back, 6 bases at V and 3 bases at J, with 11 bases in the middle. This CDR3 has 12 amino acids. CDR3 sequence: CSVADADYGYTF. The CDR3 DNA reads as TGCAGCGTGGCGGATGCGGACTATGGCTACACCTTC.

The genes are TRBV3-1 (or the pseudogene TRBV3-2) and TRBJ1-6, with D possibly being TRBD1 (6 bases). The germline V and J ends were trimmed by 4 bases and 10 bases, with 14 bases remaining between them. CDR1 LGHDT and CDR2 YNNKEL come from the germline V gene (reference sequence). The CDR3 sequence is 14 residues long. CDR3 sequence (DNA): TGTGCCAGCAGCCCCGGGACAACTATGTCACCCCTCCACTTT. Translation gives CASSPGTTMSPLHF.

The V call is TRBV5-1, the J call TRBJ1-1; D call uncertain. CDR1 is SGHRS and CDR2 is YFSETQ in the germline V gene. V lost 4 bases to trimming and J lost 8 bases, with 15 bases between them. The CDR3 is 13 amino acids. The CDR3 sequence: CASSPSSASEAFF. DNA of the CDR3: TGCGCCAGCAGCCCCTCGTCAGCTTCGGAAGCTTTCTTT.

This clone came up a few times. The V gene is TRBV5-1, the J gene TRBJ1-6; D is ambiguous. The CDR3 sequence is 16 residues long. Trimming left V 0 bases short and J 0 bases short, with 7 bases between. Looked up from germline, CDR1 is SGHRS and CDR2 is YFSETQ. The DNA of the CDR3 is TGCGCCAGCAGCTTGGAGCGACTCTCCTATAATTCACCCCTCCACTTT. Translated: CASSLERLSYNSPLHF.

V is TRBV7-9 and J is TRBJ2-1; 7 bases map to TRBD1. V shed 6 bases, J shed 11 bases, and the junction held 10 bases outside the gene matches. Per the germline V gene, CDR1 is SEHNR and CDR2 is FQNEAQ (reference sequence). CDR3 size: 13 residues. The DNA of the CDR3 is TGTGCCAGCAGTCCAAGTTTGGGACAGAAGCAGTTCTTC. Translation gives CASSPSLGQKQFF.

This clone was counted a single time. The V and J genes are TRBV5-1 and TRBJ2-3, with D perhaps TRBD1 (5 bases). The germline gives CDR1 SGHRS, CDR2 YFSETQ. The CDR3 extends over 13 amino acids. V lost 7 bases and J lost 0, with 9 bases in between. This chain's CDR3 is CASGQPSTDTQYF. The CDR3 bases are TGCGCCAGCGGACAACCTAGCACAGATACGCAGTATTTT.

The rearrangement links TRBV5-4 to TRBJ1-1, with D unresolved. V lost 6 bases and J lost 2, with 11 bases in between. Germline V CDR1 and CDR2: SGHNT, YYREEE (reference sequence). The CDR3 is 13 amino acids. CDR3 amino acids: CASTERPNTEAFF. The CDR3, as DNA: TGTGCCAGCACCGAGAGGCCTAACACTGAAGCTTTCTTT.

V gene TRBV28 combines with J gene TRBJ1-2, with D perhaps matching TRBD1 (6 bases). Trimming cost V 4 bases and J 8 bases, with 11 bases left between them. This CDR3 has 12 residues. Germline loops: CDR1 MDHEN, CDR2 SYDVKM. This CDR3 is CASSSYGQGYTF. The CDR3 region has the DNA TGTGCCAGCAGTTCCTACGGACAGGGCTACACCTTC.

The rearrangement uses TRBV9 and TRBJ1-1; no reliable D call. The CDR3 runs 12 residues. V lost 0 bases to trimming and J lost 4 bases, with 4 bases between them. Germline CDR1 reads SGDLS; CDR2 reads YYNGEE. This CDR3 is CASSVEGTEAFF. The DNA of the CDR3 is TGTGCCAGCAGCGTAGAGGGCACTGAAGCTTTCTTT.

The V gene is TRBV6-1, the J gene TRBJ2-5; 9 nucleotides line up with TRBD1. The CDR3 loop spans 14 amino acids. V shed 3 bases and J 5 bases; nucleotides not matched to a gene: 4. From germline, CDR1 is MNHNS and CDR2 SASEGT. The CDR3 region is CASSEGTGYETQYF. The CDR3 nucleotides are TGTGCCAGCAGTGAGGGGACAGGGTACGAGACCCAGTACTTC.

The chain couples TRBV10-1 to TRBJ2-1; TRBD1 matches at 8 bases. Germline lookup yields CDR1 WNHNN and CDR2 SYGVQD (reference sequence). The CDR3 length is 13 residues. The J segment lost 7 bases and the V segment lost 3 bases, leaving 2 bases of the junction unmatched. The CDR3 loop reads CASSDRQGNEQFF. The CDR3 nucleotides read TGCGCCAGCAGTGATCGACAGGGGAATGAGCAGTTCTTC.

The chain employs TRBV12-3 or TRBV12-4 and TRBJ1-4; D is perhaps TRBD1 (5 bases). V gave up 5 bases and J gave up 7 bases, with 11 bases separating them. The CDR3 is 13 residues long. The CDR3 DNA sequence: TGTGCCAGCAGTCACGGGGGGGGTGAAAAACTGTTTTTT. As protein: CASSHGGGEKLFF.

The rearrangement joins TRBV6-2 or TRBV6-3 to TRBJ1-5; weak D call: TRBD1 (5 bases). The CDR3 sequence is 15 residues long. V was shortened by 2 bases and J by 1 base, with 9 bases between the two germline ends. Germline assignment: CDR1 MNHEY and CDR2 SVGEGT. The DNA for the CDR3 is TGTGCCAGCAGTTACGGCAGGGTCAGCAATCAGCCCCAGCATTTT. This encodes CASSYGRVSNQPQHF.

V gene TRBV9 combines with J gene TRBJ2-3; D gene unclear. Germline V gene sequence: CDR1 SGDLS, CDR2 YYNGEE. V lost 0 bases, J lost 6 bases, and 8 bases lay in between. This CDR3 has 13 residues. This CDR3 reads CASSVGTADTQYF. The CDR3 coding sequence is TGTGCCAGCAGCGTAGGGACCGCCGATACGCAGTATTTT.

This chain uses TRBV28 with TRBJ2-3; 14 positions match TRBD2. Germline V gene sequence: CDR1 MDHEN, CDR2 SYDVKM. V was clipped by 5 bases and J by 4 bases; unmatched bases: 8. The CDR3 runs 17 residues. CDR3 loop: CASSTPLGLAGADTQYF. CDR3 nucleotides: TGTGCCAGCAGTACTCCGCTGGGACTAGCGGGGGCAGATACGCAGTATTTT.

The CDR3 DNA reads TGTGCCACCAGCAGAGATGGGACCGGCTACAATCAGCCCCAGCATTTT. This sequence encodes CATSRDGTGYNQPQHF. J is TRBJ1-5 and V is TRBV15, with D perhaps TRBD1 (5 bases). Trimming took 0 bases from V and 3 from J, leaving 12 bases between them. This CDR3 has 16 amino acids. Looked up from germline, CDR1 is LNHNV and CDR2 is YYDKDF (reference sequence).

This chain joins TRBV15 and TRBJ2-1; 8 bases are a match to TRBD2. V trimming: 0 bases; J trimming: 3 bases; junction bases outside the gene matches: 4. This CDR3 region has 16 residues. Per the germline V gene, CDR1 is LNHNV and CDR2 is YYDKDF (reference sequence). The CDR3 is CATSRDRGGYYNEQFF. The DNA of the CDR3 is TGTGCCACCAGCAGAGATCGCGGGGGGTACTACAATGAGCAGTTCTTC.

CDR3 DNA: TGTGCCAGCAGCCCACAGGGGACCGGAAACACCATATATTTT. Its translation is CASSPQGTGNTIYF. This chain uses TRBV5-4 with TRBJ1-3; 7 nucleotides agree with TRBD1. This CDR3 comprises 14 residues. V lost 4 bases and J lost 4; bases outside the gene matches: 5. Germline V gene data show CDR1 as SGHNT and CDR2 as YYREEE (reference sequence).

The chain employs TRBV7-8 and TRBJ2-7; 7 bases are a match to TRBD2. Unmatched junction bases numbered 9, after V lost 4 bases and J lost 0 bases. The CDR3 consists of 16 residues. CDR1 and CDR2 (germline): SGHVS, FQNEAQ. The CDR3 protein is CASSSQGGALSYEQYF. The CDR3 DNA sequence: TGTGCCAGCAGCTCTCAGGGAGGGGCTCTCTCCTACGAGCAGTACTTC.

This chain joins TRBV7-2 and TRBJ1-1; 9 bases agree with TRBD1. The length of the CDR3 is 16 residues. J was trimmed by 5 bases and V by 5 bases; bases with no gene match: 12. Germline CDR1 and CDR2: SGHTA and FQGNSA. The CDR3 nucleotides read TGTGCCAGCAGCCAGACAACGGGGACAGGGTTGACTGAAGCTTTCTTT. Its protein is CASSQTTGTGLTEAFF.

This chain joins TRBV5-1 and TRBJ2-2, with D possibly matching TRBD1 (6 bases). The CDR3 spans 15 residues. Germline CDR1 reads SGHRS; CDR2 reads YFSETQ. Trimming took off 6 bases at V and 3 bases at J, with 15 bases between the two ends. DNA for the CDR3: TGCGCCAGCACCCTAGGGGGAGTTGACACCGGGGAGCTGTTTTTT. This sequence encodes CASTLGGVDTGELFF.